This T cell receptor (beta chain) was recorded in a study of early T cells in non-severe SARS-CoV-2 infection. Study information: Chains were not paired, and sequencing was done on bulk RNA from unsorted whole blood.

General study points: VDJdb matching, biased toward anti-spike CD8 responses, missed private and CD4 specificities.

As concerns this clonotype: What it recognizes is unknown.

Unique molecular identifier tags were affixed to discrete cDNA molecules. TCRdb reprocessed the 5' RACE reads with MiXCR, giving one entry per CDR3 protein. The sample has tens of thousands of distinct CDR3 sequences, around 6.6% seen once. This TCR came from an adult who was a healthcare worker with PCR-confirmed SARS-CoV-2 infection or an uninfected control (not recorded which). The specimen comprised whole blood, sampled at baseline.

CDR3 loop: CASSLSGDGGELFF. The CDR3 nucleotides read TGCGCCAGCAGCTTGTCAGGGGATGGCGGGGAGCTGTTTTTT. This chain connects TRBV5-1 to TRBJ2-2; D might be TRBD1 (6 bases). The germline CDR1 and CDR2 sequences are SGHRS and YFSETQ. This CDR3 is built from 14 residues. V shed 1 base and J shed 7 bases, with 11 bases lying between them.